This T cell receptor (beta chain) was sequenced in a study of OX40 agonist ivuxolimab in advanced cancers. Study-wide results and caveats: Expanded clones belonging to CD8+ T cells outnumbered, on average, those of CD4+.

As to this clone: Antigen unknown.

The method was immunoSEQ multiplex PCR; TCRdb's version includes in-frame clones alone and lacks a portion of them. In the table there are approximately 100,000 clones, 90% of which are singletons. CDR1 is MNHNY, CDR2 SVGAGI, per germline (reference sequence). The CDR3 has 15 amino acids. Deletions cut 8 bases from V and 2 bases from J, with 19 bases between. This sequence originates from an adult with an advanced solid tumor such as melanoma, head and neck, liver or kidney cancer. The chain joins TRBV6-6 to TRBJ2-7, with D perhaps matching TRBD1 (6 bases). Material: CD4+ or CD8+ T cells sorted from blood, obtained in a trial of the OX40 agonist ivuxolimab. CDR3 amino acids: CASHRPGAPTYEQYF. The CDR3 DNA follows: TGTGCCAGCCACCGCCCAGGGGCACCCACCTACGAGCAGTACTTC.